These T cell receptor beta chains were read from a single sample in a study of blood T cell repertoires in COVID-19. Repertoires were generated with immunoSEQ multiplex PCR, while TCRdb's copy carries only in-frame clones and drops some. The sample shows 80,000 to 90,000 clones, roughly 78% of them seen only once. The sequencing input was peripheral blood. Source of these receptors: a woman older than 75 with acute or convalescent COVID-19. Both conserved end residues are part of each CDR3. A D gene is named only where the DNA matches it firmly. The size field is filled for only some rows; it gives once, few, many or a size class.

V	size	J	D	CDR3	DNA
TRBV19	NA	TRBJ1-5	TRBD1	CASTDRGPDSNQPQHF	TGTGCCAGTACCGACAGGGGGCCTGATAGCAATCAGCCCCAGCATTTT
TRBV6-5	medium-sized	TRBJ1-4	TRBD1	CASSEDRAYEKLFF	TGTGCCAGCAGCGAGGACAGGGCTTATGAAAAACTGTTTTTT
TRBV10-2	once	TRBJ2-1	TRBD2	CASRKNGLAGGPGNEQFF	TGCGCCAGCAGAAAGAATGGACTAGCGGGAGGGCCGGGGAATGAGCAGTTCTTC
TRBV12-5	NA	TRBJ2-2	TRBD2	CASGPLAGGMTGELFF	TGTGCTAGTGGTCCACTAGCGGGAGGGATGACCGGGGAGCTGTTTTTT
TRBV18	NA	TRBJ1-2	TRBD1	CASSRLPGTVGYGYTF	TGTGCCAGCTCCCGATTACCCGGGACAGTGGGTTATGGCTACACCTTC
TRBV21-1	NA	TRBJ1-3	NA	CASRIQGDPGNTIYF	TGTGCCAGCAGGATACAGGGAGATCCTGGAAACACCATATATTTT
TRBV27	NA	TRBJ2-3	TRBD2	CASSYAGGSTDTQYF	TGTGCCAGCAGTTACGCGGGAGGTTCCACAGATACGCAGTATTTT
TRBV11-1	NA	TRBJ2-3	NA	CASSSRERQPTDTQYF	TGTGCCAGCAGCTCGAGAGAGCGGCAGCCCACAGATACGCAGTATTTT
TRBV5-1	NA	TRBJ2-5	TRBD1	CASSGGNPETQYF	TGCGCCAGTTCAGGGGGAAATCCGGAGACCCAGTACTTC
TRBV5-1	NA	TRBJ2-6	TRBD2	CASSLGGLAPGANVLTF	TGCGCCAGCAGCCTGGGTGGACTAGCGCCTGGGGCCAACGTCCTGACTTTC
TRBV6-4	few	TRBJ1-5	TRBD1	CASNSPNRDRESSQHF	TGTGCCAGCAACTCCCCGAACCGGGACAGGGAATCTTCCCAGCATTTT
TRBV20-1	NA	TRBJ2-7	NA	CSASFGLGSEQYF	TGCAGTGCTAGTTTCGGACTTGGGTCCGAGCAGTACTTC
TRBV24-1	once	TRBJ1-4	NA	CATSLQGLENNEKLFF	TGTGCCACCAGTCTGCAGGGCCTGGAGAATAATGAAAAACTGTTTTTT
TRBV6-5	once	TRBJ1-5	NA	CAGHPGQGNQPQHF	TGTGCCGGCCATCCGGGACAAGGTAATCAGCCCCAGCATTTT
TRBV3-1/TRBV3-2	NA	TRBJ2-1	TRBD2	CASSQPAGNEQFF	TGTGCCAGCAGTCAGCCAGCGGGAAATGAGCAGTTCTTC
TRBV5-1	NA	TRBJ2-7	NA	CASSLGATGNEQYF	TGCGCCAGCAGCTTGGGAGCCACCGGTAACGAGCAGTACTTC
TRBV27	NA	TRBJ2-3	NA	CASNPPNSDTQYF	TGTGCCAGCAACCCCCCGAACAGTGATACGCAGTATTTT
TRBV27	NA	TRBJ1-6	TRBD1	CASSLIDRGTSPLHF	TGTGCCAGCAGCCTTATCGACAGGGGAACTTCACCCCTCCACTTT
TRBV5-1	few	TRBJ2-7	NA	CASSIAGTRYEQYF	TGCGCCAGCAGCATAGCCGGGACAAGGTACGAGCAGTACTTC
TRBV5-1	NA	TRBJ1-4	TRBD1	CASSSGQAGEKLFF	TGCGCCAGCAGCTCGGGACAGGCAGGGGAAAAACTGTTTTTT
TRBV5-1	NA	TRBJ1-1	TRBD1	CASSRGQGNTEAFF	TGCGCCAGCAGCCGCGGACAGGGGAACACTGAAGCTTTCTTT
TRBV5-1	NA	TRBJ1-1	NA	CASSLGGLVAEAFF	TGCGCCAGCAGCTTGGGGGGGCTGGTTGCTGAAGCTTTCTTT
TRBV19	NA	TRBJ1-5	TRBD1	CASSMGSRTGDNQPQHF	TGTGCCAGTAGTATGGGATCCCGAACAGGGGATAATCAGCCCCAGCATTTT
TRBV5-1	NA	TRBJ1-1	NA	CASSARGEGNTEAFF	TGCGCCAGCAGCGCTCGCGGGGAGGGGAACACTGAAGCTTTCTTT
TRBV19	NA	TRBJ2-7	TRBD1	CASSPRQGAYEQYF	TGTGCCAGTAGTCCACGACAGGGGGCCTACGAGCAGTACTTC
TRBV6-6	NA	TRBJ2-1	NA	CASSYSKGELGEQFF	TGTGCCAGCAGTTACTCGAAAGGGGAATTAGGCGAGCAGTTCTTC
TRBV3-1/TRBV3-2	NA	TRBJ1-3	NA	CASSEVGGNTIYF	TGTGCCAGCTCTGAGGTTGGGGGAAACACCATATATTTT